What follows are 29 T cell receptor beta chains derived from one specimen sequenced in a study of chemoradiotherapy in HPV16-positive cancers. Generated by immunoSEQ multiplex PCR, the TCRdb table keeps only in-frame clones and is missing some. The table has about 8,600 clones, roughly 76% seen once. Sampling was done from a patient who underwent chemoradiotherapy. Receptor source: a human donor with HPV-associated anogenital cancer.

V usage is TRBV14 and J usage is TRBJ2-1, with D unclear. Germline-derived CDR1 and CDR2 are SGHDN and FVKESK. V lost 0 bases and J 7 bases, leaving 4 bases between the germline ends. The CDR3 length is 12 residues. The CDR3 protein is CASSQDTNEQFF. CDR3 bases: TGTGCCAGCAGCCAAGATACGAATGAGCAGTTCTTC.

A single count supports this clone. V is TRBV5-1 and J is TRBJ1-2; maybe TRBD1 (5 bases). The CDR3 consists of 15 residues. V lost 4 bases and J lost 2, with 15 bases in between. Germline V gives CDR1 SGHRS, CDR2 YFSETQ. CDR3 coding DNA: TGCGCCAGCAGCATCGGGACGCCAGTGAACTATGGCTACACCTTC. Its protein product is CASSIGTPVNYGYTF.

The rearrangement uses TRBV27 and TRBJ2-1; 12 positions match TRBD2. In germline, CDR1 is MNHEY, CDR2 SMNVEV (reference sequence). Unmatched junction bases numbered 14, after V lost 5 bases and J lost 6 bases. The CDR3 covers 18 residues. The CDR3 nucleotides read TGTGCCAGCAGTCTAGACCGCGGCGGACTAGCGGGATTCAATGAGCAGTTCTTC. Its protein is CASSLDRGGLAGFNEQFF.

The chain is built from TRBV5-4 and TRBJ2-5, with 10 bases lining up with TRBD2. The V segment lost 3 bases and the J segment 2 bases; nucleotides outside the gene matches: 10. The germline V gene encodes CDR1 SGHNT and CDR2 YYREEE (reference sequence). The CDR3 is 17 residues long. CDR3 nucleotides: TGTGCCAGCAGCTCGCCTGGAGGAGCGGGGGGGCAAGAGACCCAGTACTTC. It codes for CASSSPGGAGGQETQYF. The full variable domain, with the rest looked up from reference TRBV5-4 and TRBJ2-5, is ETGVTQSPTHLIKTRGQQVTLRCSSQSGHNTVSWYQQALGQGPQFIFQYYREEENGRGNFPPRFSGLQFPNYSSELNVNALELDDSALYLCASSSPGGAGGQETQYFGPGTRLLVL.

The chain couples TRBV5-6 to TRBJ2-5; D is possibly TRBD2 (5 bases). V shed 1 base and J shed 1 base, with 17 bases lying between them. This CDR3 contains 17 residues. Per germline, CDR1 SGHDT and CDR2 YYEEEE. CDR3 sequence (DNA): TGTGCCAGCAGCTTGATGTCCCAGAGGAGGTTCCAAGAGACCCAGTACTTC. It specifies CASSLMSQRRFQETQYF.

The V gene is TRBV6-5, the J gene TRBJ2-1; D gene unclear. Germline V gene lookup returns CDR1 MNHEY and CDR2 SVGAGI. The CDR3 length is 14 residues. Trimming pared 8 bases from V and 8 bases from J, leaving 19 bases between. CDR3 in amino acids: CASRVLHTGDEQFF. DNA of the CDR3: TGTGCCAGCCGGGTCCTTCATACCGGCGATGAGCAGTTCTTC.

The rearrangement links TRBV11-3 to TRBJ1-1, with 7 bases identical to TRBD1. Germline loops: CDR1 SGHNT, CDR2 YENEEA. The trim removed 5 bases at V and 6 bases at J, leaving 3 bases unmatched. This CDR3 has 12 amino acids. The CDR3 DNA reads as TGTGCCAGCAGCACACAGGGGTCTGAAGCTTTCTTT. Amino acid sequence: CASSTQGSEAFF.

The chain carries TRBV7-2 and TRBJ2-1, with TRBD2 as a possible D gene (6 bases). This CDR3 comprises 16 residues. Trimming cost V 2 bases and J 3 bases, with 14 bases left between them. CDR1 is SGHTA, CDR2 FQGNSA, per germline. The CDR3 is CASSLQSGLDYNEQFF. The CDR3 DNA sequence: TGTGCCAGCAGCTTACAGTCGGGACTCGACTACAATGAGCAGTTCTTC.

This clone was detected only once. The chain carries TRBV7-2 and TRBJ2-7; D possibly corresponds to TRBD2 (6 bases). Trimming removed 1 base at V and 4 bases at J, with 14 bases between. The CDR3 is 15 amino acids. Germline-derived CDR1 and CDR2 are SGHTA and FQGNSA. In DNA form, the CDR3 reads TGTGCCAGCAGCTTAGGTGGCGGGGCCAGATACGAGCAGTACTTC. Translating it yields CASSLGGGARYEQYF.

The V and J genes are TRBV7-6 and TRBJ1-3; D unresolved. V was shortened by 5 bases and J by 0 bases, with 20 bases between the two germline ends. This CDR3 comprises 18 residues. Per germline, CDR1 SGHVS and CDR2 FNYEAQ. Here the CDR3 DNA reads TGTGCCAGCAGCCTCACTTCTGGGGTCCCAAGCTCTGGAAACACCATATATTTT. Protein product: CASSLTSGVPSSGNTIYF.

The V call is TRBV6-1, the J call TRBJ1-3; D perhaps matches TRBD1 (6 bases). Between the trimmed V and J ends, which lost 3 bases and 3 bases, there was a span of 9 bases. This CDR3 is built from 14 residues. Germline CDR1 reads MNHNS; CDR2 reads SASEGT. The CDR3 loop is CASSEAGDGNTIYF. DNA for the CDR3: TGTGCCAGCAGTGAGGCAGGGGATGGAAACACCATATATTTT.

The genes are TRBV5-1 and TRBJ2-7; D is unclear. The CDR3 extends over 13 amino acids. CDR1 and CDR2 (germline): SGHRS, YFSETQ. Trimming removed 5 bases at V and 2 bases at J, with 11 bases between. CDR3 sequence: CASSFGQTYEQYF. As DNA, the CDR3 is TGCGCCAGCAGTTTTGGGCAAACCTACGAGCAGTACTTC.

The chain is built from TRBV7-9 and TRBJ2-1, with 10 bases that match TRBD1. This CDR3 has 16 residues. V lost 5 bases, J lost 7 bases, and 11 bases stayed unmatched. Germline V lookup: CDR1 SEHNR, CDR2 FQNEAQ (reference sequence). CDR3 protein: CASSAKGQGRGNEQFF. For the CDR3, the DNA is TGTGCCAGCAGCGCAAAGGGACAGGGGCGCGGGAATGAGCAGTTCTTC. Combining the CDR3 with reference TRBV7-9 and TRBJ2-1 gives the whole variable domain DTGVSQNPRHKITKRGQNVTFRCDPISEHNRLYWYRQTLGQGPEFLTYFQNEAQLEKSRLLSDRFSAERPKGSFSTLEIQRTEQGDSAMYLCASSAKGQGRGNEQFFGPGTRLTVL.

J is TRBJ2-7 and V is TRBV30; 9 positions match TRBD1. The CDR3 is made up of 14 amino acids. J was trimmed by 5 bases and V by 0 bases; bases with no gene match: 5. Germline assignment: CDR1 GTSNPN and CDR2 SVGIG (reference sequence). CDR3 bases: TGTGCCTGGAGTGTAGGGACAGGGAGGAACGAGCAGTACTTC. Translated: CAWSVGTGRNEQYF.

This clone was seen a few times. The chain carries TRBV9 and TRBJ2-3, with a possible D match to TRBD2 (6 bases). With 0 bases removed from V and 4 bases from J, the gap between germline ends came to 9 bases. The CDR3 totals 14 residues. Germline V gives CDR1 SGDLS, CDR2 YYNGEE. The DNA of the CDR3 is TGTGCCAGCAGCGTAGACGGGAGCCCAGATACGCAGTATTTT. It codes for CASSVDGSPDTQYF.

This clone was detected a few times. The chain carries TRBV18 and TRBJ2-7; 9 nucleotides agree with TRBD1. V was clipped by 6 bases and J by 2 bases; unmatched bases: 5. The CDR3 totals 14 residues. The germline V gene has CDR1 KGHSH and CDR2 LQKENI. The CDR3 sequence is CASSPGTGPYEQYF. CDR3 bases: TGTGCCAGCTCCCCCGGGACAGGGCCCTACGAGCAGTACTTC.

The chain employs TRBV29-1 and TRBJ1-2; TRBD1 agrees at 8 bases. The V segment lost 8 bases and the J segment 5 bases; nucleotides outside the gene matches: 4. CDR1 and CDR2 from the germline V gene are SQVTM and ANQGSEA. The CDR3 covers 11 residues. CDR3 sequence: CSITGGYGYTF. The CDR3 region has the DNA TGCAGCATTACAGGGGGGTATGGCTACACCTTC. The complete variable domain, with remaining parts taken from reference TRBV29-1 and TRBJ1-2, reads SAVISQKPSRDICQRGTSLTIQCQVDSQVTMMFWYRQQPGQSLTLIATANQGSEATYESGFVIDKFPISRPNLTFSTLTVSNMSPEDSSIYLCSITGGYGYTFGSGTRLTVV.

This clone was counted only a few times. This rearrangement joins TRBV19 to TRBJ1-2, with D tentatively TRBD1 (5 bases). V was cut by 5 bases and J by 0 bases, with 10 bases left in between. The CDR3 is made up of 14 amino acids. CDR1 and CDR2 (germline): LNHDA, SQIVND (reference sequence). CDR3 loop: CASSFRTSNYGYTF. CDR3 in DNA: TGTGCCAGTAGTTTCCGGACATCTAACTATGGCTACACCTTC.

J is TRBJ2-7 and V is TRBV15; 12 bases align to TRBD2. The CDR3 runs 15 residues. Germline CDR1 LNHNV, CDR2 YYDKDF (reference sequence). Trimming at V came to 0 bases and at J to 6 bases, leaving 3 bases not matched to a gene. The CDR3 DNA reads TGTGCCACCAGCAGAGATCTAGCGGGAGGGCTCGAGCAGTACTTC. Its translation is CATSRDLAGGLEQYF.

This clone has just a few counts. At one end the junction does not follow the germline gene, possibly because of a read error. The chain has TRBV7-7 and TRBJ2-1; possibly TRBD1 for D (6 bases). Per germline, CDR1 SSHAT and CDR2 FNYEAQ (reference sequence). The CDR3 is made up of 14 amino acids. The CDR3 DNA is TGTGCTAGCAGCCCCTCCTCACAGGGTAATGAGCAGTTCTTC. This gives the protein CASSPSSQGNEQFF.

The CDR3 DNA reads TGTGCCAGCAGTTACGGGGGTTGGGGCTACACCTTC. The encoded protein is CASSYGGWGYTF. The V and J genes are TRBV6-5 and TRBJ1-2, with TRBD1 as a possible D gene (5 bases). Germline V gene data show CDR1 as MNHEY and CDR2 as SVGAGI. The CDR3 totals 12 residues. The ends were cut back, 2 bases at V and 8 bases at J, with 9 bases in the middle.

J is TRBJ2-7 and V is TRBV9; tentatively, D is TRBD1 or TRBD2 (5 bases each). V was trimmed by 3 bases and J by 6 bases, leaving 22 bases between them. CDR1 and CDR2 from the germline V gene are SGDLS and YYNGEE. The CDR3 runs to 16 residues. The CDR3 coding sequence is TGTGCCAGCAGCGGGGAGATGGGAGACAGTAGTAGCGAGCAGTACTTC. This codes for CASSGEMGDSSSEQYF.

The V call is TRBV6-4, the J call TRBJ2-3, with D perhaps matching TRBD2 (6 bases). The CDR3 totals 15 residues. Trimming pared 6 bases from V and 4 bases from J, leaving 17 bases between. Per germline, CDR1 MRHNA and CDR2 SNTAGT. DNA for the CDR3: TGTGCCAGCAGCCCGATAACTAGCCCCGCAGATACGCAGTATTTT. Translating it yields CASSPITSPADTQYF.

This clone was seen a few times. This chain joins TRBV5-6 and TRBJ2-5, with a tentative D call TRBD1 (5 bases). CDR1 and CDR2 from the germline V gene are SGHDT and YYEEEE. The CDR3 has 13 residues. Trimming removed 0 bases at V and 5 bases at J, with 8 bases between. Written as DNA, the CDR3 is TGTGCCAGCAGCTTGGCAGGGCTGGAGACCCAGTACTTC. This encodes CASSLAGLETQYF.

The J gene is TRBJ1-1, the V gene TRBV21-1. TRBV21-1 is flagged as a pseudogene. The CDR3 runs 16 residues. The CDR3 DNA follows: TGTGCCAGCAGCAAAGAGGCTGGCGGGAGTAACACTGAAGCTTTCTTT. Encoded protein: CASSKEAGGSNTEAFF.

The chain uses TRBV11-2 and TRBJ2-5; D might be TRBD2 (5 bases). Germline CDR1 is SGHAT and CDR2 is FQNNGV. V lost 1 base to trimming and J lost 3 bases, with 12 bases between them. The CDR3 is 15 amino acids. The CDR3 spells CASSLGWAEEETQYF. The CDR3 bases are TGTGCCAGCAGCTTAGGATGGGCGGAGGAAGAGACCCAGTACTTC.

The rearrangement joins TRBV29-1 to TRBJ2-7, with TRBD2 matching over 9 bases. Trimming cost V 6 bases and J 4 bases; bases outside gene matches: 10. Germline assignment: CDR1 SQVTM and CDR2 ANQGSEA. The CDR3 runs to 14 residues. CDR3 residues: CSVWGSAGGYEQYF. The DNA for the CDR3 is TGCAGCGTCTGGGGTTCAGCGGGAGGTTACGAGCAGTACTTC.

This clone was seen a few times. The chain is built from TRBV11-3 and TRBJ1-6, with TRBD1 identical over 7 bases. This CDR3 comprises 15 residues. Germline V gene lookup returns CDR1 SGHNT and CDR2 YENEEA. V lost 5 bases to trimming and J lost 6 bases; unmatched junction nucleotides: 7. DNA of the CDR3: TGTGCCAGCAGCACCTCAGGGGGTACTAATTCACCCCTCCACTTT. As protein: CASSTSGGTNSPLHF.

The rearrangement uses TRBV7-8 and TRBJ2-2, with 13 bases aligning to TRBD2. Trimming at V came to 7 bases and at J to 3 bases, leaving 11 bases not matched to a gene. The germline V gene has CDR1 SGHVS and CDR2 FQNEAQ. The CDR3 contains 18 residues. The CDR3 region is CASTLTPGLAGHTGELFF. CDR3 DNA: TGTGCCAGCACGCTCACCCCGGGACTAGCGGGGCACACCGGGGAGCTGTTTTTT.